These 19 T cell receptor beta chains originate from one sample sequenced in a study of T cells after yellow fever vaccination. One entry per CDR3 protein, called by TCRdb with MiXCR from the 5' RACE reads. The data show 250,000 or so distinct CDR3 sequences, about 3.9% seen once. Source: PBMCs, taken 15 days after the yellow fever booster vaccination. The receptors come from a man younger than 35 who received the YFV17D yellow fever vaccine.

The table lists this clonotype with many counts. This chain links TRBV5-4 with TRBJ1-2; possibly TRBD1 for D (5 bases). V was clipped by 2 bases and J by 1 base, with 15 bases between them. The CDR3 is 16 amino acids. Germline V CDR1 and CDR2: SGHNT, YYREEE (reference sequence). CDR3 region: CASSLWWTPLNYGYTF. The CDR3 nucleotides read TGTGCCAGCAGCTTATGGTGGACACCTCTTAACTATGGCTACACCTTC. The full variable domain, in which reference TRBV5-4 and TRBJ1-2 provide the parts outside the CDR3, is ETGVTQSPTHLIKTRGQQVTLRCSSQSGHNTVSWYQQALGQGPQFIFQYYREEENGRGNFPPRFSGLQFPNYSSELNVNALELDDSALYLCASSLWWTPLNYGYTFGSGTRLTVV.

The sample holds many counts of this clonotype. At one end, the junction sequence differs from germline, possibly due to a read error. This chain joins TRBV5-1 and TRBJ2-5; D not certain. Germline V gene data show CDR1 as SGHRS and CDR2 as YFSETQ. The CDR3 is 14 amino acids. This chain's CDR3 is CASSLVGGQETQYF. As DNA, the CDR3 is TGTGCCAGCAGTTTGGTCGGTGGGCAAGAGACCCAGTACTTC.

This clonotype was counted at least ten times. The CDR3: CASSRNGGDEKLFF. CDR3 in DNA: TGTGCCAGCAGCCGAAACGGGGGAGATGAAAAACTGTTTTTT. The rearrangement joins TRBV7-6 to TRBJ1-4; possible D gene TRBD1, 5 bases. CDR3 length: 14 amino acids. Germline CDR1 SGHVS, CDR2 FNYEAQ. V lost 5 bases, J lost 6 bases, and 13 bases lay in between. The whole variable domain, filled in from reference TRBV7-6 and TRBJ1-4, reads GAGVSQSPRYKVTKRGQDVALRCDPISGHVSLYWYRQALGQGPEFLTYFNYEAQQDKSGLPNDRFSAERPEGSISTLTIQRTEQRDSAMYRCASSRNGGDEKLFFGSGTQLSVL.

This clonotype has ten or more counts. The chain links TRBV29-1 to TRBJ1-2; a possible D gene is TRBD1 (5 bases). The CDR3 sequence is 12 residues long. V lost 5 bases to trimming and J lost 1 base, with 8 bases between them. Germline values: CDR1 SQVTM, CDR2 ANQGSEA. The CDR3, as DNA: TGCAGCGTTCTTGACAGTAACTATGGCTACACCTTC. The encoded protein is CSVLDSNYGYTF.

This clonotype was counted many times. J is TRBJ1-1 and V is TRBV5-1; D gene ambiguous. V was pared by 2 bases and J by 2 bases, with 7 bases between. Germline V gene sequence: CDR1 SGHRS, CDR2 YFSETQ. CDR3 size: 13 residues. CDR3: CASSLVANTEAFF. CDR3 DNA: TGCGCCAGCAGCTTAGTAGCCAACACTGAAGCTTTCTTT.

In its sample, this clonotype was seen many times. This chain joins TRBV5-6 and TRBJ2-1; D is unclear. Per germline, CDR1 SGHDT and CDR2 YYEEEE. The CDR3 is made up of 14 amino acids. V dropped 3 bases and J dropped 0 bases, with 7 bases sitting between them. This chain's CDR3 is CASSSVDSYNEQFF. Written as DNA, the CDR3 is TGTGCCAGCAGCTCCGTAGACTCCTACAATGAGCAGTTCTTC.

This clonotype occurred a few times. J is TRBJ1-6 and V is TRBV12-3 or TRBV12-4; TRBD1 matches 7 bases. Losses at the gene ends were 6 bases for V and 10 bases for J; bases not matched to a gene: 9. The CDR3 covers 14 residues. The CDR3 region has the DNA TGTGCCAGCAGCCGTGAGACAGGGTTCTCACCCCTCCACTTT. As protein: CASSRETGFSPLHF.

This clonotype was seen repeatedly, ten times or more. This chain joins TRBV12-3 or TRBV12-4 and TRBJ2-7; a weak D match, TRBD1 (5 bases). V was clipped by 3 bases and J by 3 bases, with 6 bases between them. The length of the CDR3 is 12 residues. The CDR3 protein is CASSFQGYEQYV. The CDR3 bases are TGTGCCAGCAGTTTCCAGGGCTACGAGCAGTACGTC.

In this sample, this clonotype turned up many times. The chain uses TRBV25-1 and TRBJ1-4; 9 bases align to TRBD1. J was trimmed by 6 bases and V by 6 bases; bases with no gene match: 11. Per the germline V gene, CDR1 is MGHDK and CDR2 is SYGVNS. CDR3 length: 16 residues. The CDR3 region is CASSDKTGGGDEKLFF. CDR3 bases: TGTGCCAGCAGCGACAAAACAGGGGGCGGAGATGAAAAACTGTTTTTT.

The table lists this clonotype with many counts. V usage is TRBV20-1 and J usage is TRBJ2-3; 8 bases map to TRBD2. The CDR3 extends over 14 amino acids. Germline assignment: CDR1 DFQATT and CDR2 SNEGSKA (reference sequence). V was pared by 4 bases and J by 6 bases, with 9 bases of the junction left unmatched. In nucleotides, the CDR3 is TGCAGTGCTAACTTAGCGGGGAATTTGGATACGCAGTATTTT. It yields the protein CSANLAGNLDTQYF.

A word on this clonotype: With a much larger clone just one base away, this may be a read error. This chain joins TRBV10-3 and TRBJ2-2; unclear D gene. CDR3 length equals 14 residues. Germline CDR1 and CDR2: ENHRY and SYGVKD. As DNA, the CDR3 is TGTTCCATCAGGCCTCTAATGGGCACCGGGGAGCTGTTTTTT. It encodes CSIRPLMGTGELFF.

This clonotype occurred many times. The V call is TRBV28, the J call TRBJ1-5; D is possibly TRBD1 (6 bases). The CDR3 is 15 amino acids. Trimming took 4 bases from V and 5 from J, leaving 15 bases between them. The germline V gene has CDR1 MDHEN and CDR2 SYDVKM. This chain's CDR3 is CASSSSGRGHQPQHF. The CDR3 DNA follows: TGTGCCAGCAGTTCCTCGGGCAGGGGCCATCAGCCCCAGCATTTT.

This clonotype was detected ten times or more. V gene TRBV7-3 combines with J gene TRBJ2-1, with TRBD2 matching over 8 bases. This CDR3 contains 15 residues. CDR1 is SGHTA and CDR2 is FQGTGA in the germline V gene. V shed 5 bases and J 4 bases; nucleotides not matched to a gene: 7. CDR3 sequence: CASSLLAGPYNEQFF. The CDR3 nucleotides read TGTGCCAGCAGCCTCTTAGCGGGGCCGTACAATGAGCAGTTCTTC.

The gene calls are TRBV6-5 and TRBJ2-5; the match to TRBD2 covers 10 bases. J gave up 2 bases and V 3 bases, and 12 bases lay outside the gene matches. Germline V gene sequence: CDR1 MNHEY, CDR2 SVGAGI. There are 18 residues in the CDR3. CDR3: CASSYSGTSDTGQETQYF. The CDR3 coding sequence is TGTGCCAGCAGTTATTCCGGGACTAGCGATACCGGACAAGAGACCCAGTACTTC.

This clonotype has at least ten counts. J is TRBJ2-5 and V is TRBV30, with 8 bases identical to TRBD2. Germline loops: CDR1 GTSNPN, CDR2 SVGIG (reference sequence). V dropped 0 bases and J dropped 6; count of bases not matched to a gene: 12. The length of the CDR3 is 16 residues. CDR3 amino acids: CAWSVRSASGPQTQYF. For the CDR3, the DNA is TGTGCCTGGAGTGTACGGTCGGCTAGCGGGCCTCAGACCCAGTACTTC.

This clonotype was observed many times. V gene TRBV28 combines with J gene TRBJ2-2, with TRBD1 matching over 7 bases. Per germline, CDR1 MDHEN and CDR2 SYDVKM. The CDR3 has 15 amino acids. J gave up 3 bases and V 7 bases, and 8 bases lay outside the gene matches. The CDR3, as DNA: TGTGCCAGCAAAAAAGACAGGGAAGACACCGGGGAGCTGTTTTTT. Encoded protein: CASKKDREDTGELFF.

This clonotype was picked up many times. V is TRBV11-2 and J is TRBJ2-5; possible D gene TRBD2, 5 bases. The V gene's germline CDR1 is SGHAT and CDR2 FQNNGV. V was trimmed by 2 bases and J by 6 bases, leaving 13 bases between them. This CDR3 has 14 residues. The CDR3 DNA sequence: TGTGCCAGCAGCTTACCAGCGGATAGGAAGACCCAGTACTTC. As protein: CASSLPADRKTQYF.

V and J are TRBV11-3 and TRBJ2-2; D gene uncertain. V lost 5 bases to trimming and J lost 3 bases, with 7 bases between them. The CDR3 has 13 residues. Germline V gene sequence: CDR1 SGHNT, CDR2 YENEEA. The CDR3 loop reads CASSPLDTGELFF. The DNA of the CDR3 is TGTGCCAGCAGCCCCCTCGACACCGGGGAGCTGTTTTTT.

The table lists this clonotype with many counts. V usage is TRBV20-1 and J usage is TRBJ1-5, with a possible D match to TRBD1 (6 bases). The CDR3 has 14 residues. From germline, CDR1 is DFQATT and CDR2 SNEGSKA (reference sequence). Trimming shortened V by 4 bases and J by 5 bases, and 15 bases separated the two germline ends. The CDR3 is CSATTGQDDQPQHF. CDR3 nucleotide sequence: TGCAGTGCTACGACGGGACAAGACGATCAGCCCCAGCATTTT.